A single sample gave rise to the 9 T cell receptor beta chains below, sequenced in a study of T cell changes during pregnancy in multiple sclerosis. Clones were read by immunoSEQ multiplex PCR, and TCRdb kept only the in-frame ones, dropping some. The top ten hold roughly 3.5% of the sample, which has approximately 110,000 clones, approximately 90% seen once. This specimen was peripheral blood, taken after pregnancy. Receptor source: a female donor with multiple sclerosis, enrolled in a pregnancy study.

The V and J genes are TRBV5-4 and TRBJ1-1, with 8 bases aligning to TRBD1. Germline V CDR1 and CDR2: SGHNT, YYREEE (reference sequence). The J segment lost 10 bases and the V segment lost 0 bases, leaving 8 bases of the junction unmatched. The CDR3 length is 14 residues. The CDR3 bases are TGTGCCAGCAGCTTGGGGGGACAGGTGATTCGAGCTTTCTTT. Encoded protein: CASSLGGQVIRAFF.

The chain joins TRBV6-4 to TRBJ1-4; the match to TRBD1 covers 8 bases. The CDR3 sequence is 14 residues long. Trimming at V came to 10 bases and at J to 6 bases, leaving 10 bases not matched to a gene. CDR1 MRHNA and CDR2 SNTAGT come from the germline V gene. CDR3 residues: CAISARGPHEKLFF. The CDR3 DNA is TGTGCCATTTCGGCCAGGGGGCCTCATGAAAAACTGTTTTTT.

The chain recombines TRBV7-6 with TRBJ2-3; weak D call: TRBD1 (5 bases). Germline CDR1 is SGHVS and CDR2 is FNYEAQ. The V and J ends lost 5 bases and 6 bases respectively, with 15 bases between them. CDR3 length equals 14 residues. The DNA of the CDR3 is TGTGCCAGCAGCCAGGTGGGGCCTGGGGATACGCAGTATTTT. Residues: CASSQVGPGDTQYF. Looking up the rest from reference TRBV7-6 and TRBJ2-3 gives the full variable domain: GAGVSQSPRYKVTKRGQDVALRCDPISGHVSLYWYRQALGQGPEFLTYFNYEAQQDKSGLPNDRFSAERPEGSISTLTIQRTEQRDSAMYRCASSQVGPGDTQYFGPGTRLTVL.

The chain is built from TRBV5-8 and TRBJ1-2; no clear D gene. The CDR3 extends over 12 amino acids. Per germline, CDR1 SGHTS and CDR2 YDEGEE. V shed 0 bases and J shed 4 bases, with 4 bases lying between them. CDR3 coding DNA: TGTGCCAGCAGCTTGGGGAGCTATGGCTACACCTTC. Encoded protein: CASSLGSYGYTF.

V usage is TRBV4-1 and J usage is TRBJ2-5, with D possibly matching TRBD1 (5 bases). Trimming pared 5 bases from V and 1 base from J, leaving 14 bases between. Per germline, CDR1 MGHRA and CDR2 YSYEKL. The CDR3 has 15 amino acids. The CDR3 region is CASSFRTGPQETQYF. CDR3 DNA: TGCGCCAGCAGCTTCCGAACAGGACCCCAAGAGACCCAGTACTTC.

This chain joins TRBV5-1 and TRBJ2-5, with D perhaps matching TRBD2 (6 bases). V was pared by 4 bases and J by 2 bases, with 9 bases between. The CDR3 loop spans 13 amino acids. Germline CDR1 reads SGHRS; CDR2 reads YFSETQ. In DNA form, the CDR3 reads TGCGCCAGCAGCCAGGAGGGTCAAGAGACCCAGTACTTC. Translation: CASSQEGQETQYF.

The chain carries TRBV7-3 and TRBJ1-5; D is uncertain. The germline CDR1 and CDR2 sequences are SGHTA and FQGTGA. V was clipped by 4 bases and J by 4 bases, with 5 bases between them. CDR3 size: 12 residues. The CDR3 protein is CASSSYNQPQHF. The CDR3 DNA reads TGTGCCAGCAGCTCCTATAATCAGCCCCAGCATTTT.

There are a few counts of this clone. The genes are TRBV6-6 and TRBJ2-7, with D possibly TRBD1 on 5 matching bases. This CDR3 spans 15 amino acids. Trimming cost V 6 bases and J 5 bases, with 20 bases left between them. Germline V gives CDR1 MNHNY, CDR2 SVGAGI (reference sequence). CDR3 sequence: CASRTKGATMDEQYF. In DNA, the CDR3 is TGTGCCAGCAGAACGAAAGGGGCTACTATGGACGAGCAGTACTTC.

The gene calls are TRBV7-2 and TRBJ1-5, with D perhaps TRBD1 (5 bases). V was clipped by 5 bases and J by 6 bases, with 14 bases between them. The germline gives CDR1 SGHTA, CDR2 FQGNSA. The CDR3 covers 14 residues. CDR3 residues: CASSPSRVRQPQHF. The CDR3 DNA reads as TGTGCCAGCAGCCCGAGCAGGGTTCGTCAGCCCCAGCATTTT.